This TCR beta chain was captured in a study of identical twins. Study-wide findings and caveats: Cord blood beta clonotypes that were abundant carried fewer insertions, and memory repertoires showed no such trend.

V lost 0 bases to trimming and J lost 3 bases, with 9 bases between them. This CDR3 comprises 14 residues. The sample holds a few counts of this clonotype. As yet, its antigen is unknown. TCRdb ran MiXCR on the 5' RACE reads and lists one entry per CDR3 protein. The sample includes 350,000 to 450,000 distinct CDR3 sequences, less than 20% of them seen just once. Sequenced input: naive T cells sorted from blood. The J gene is TRBJ2-7, the V gene TRBV12-3 or TRBV12-4; D is unclear. This receptor was taken from a man aged 45 to 65 in good health. This chain's CDR3 is CASSLAYGYYEQYF. For the CDR3, the DNA is TGTGCCAGCAGTTTAGCGTACGGCTACTACGAGCAGTACTTC.